The 27 T cell receptor beta chains below were found in one sample sequenced in a study of T cell repertoires in cytomegalovirus infection. TCRdb processed the reads anew with MiXCR; each CDR3 protein has one entry. The sample has about 210,000 distinct CDR3 sequences; approximately 7% are singletons. The specimen sequenced was PBMCs. The source is a human donor in good health (CMV status not recorded). Some clones in this sample may be carry-over from other donors' samples.

V and J are TRBV9 and TRBJ2-7; D ambiguous. The length of the CDR3 is 12 residues. Looked up from germline, CDR1 is SGDLS and CDR2 is YYNGEE. The V gene lost 4 bases and the J gene lost 3 bases, with 8 bases spanning the gap. This chain's CDR3 is CASSPNGYEQYF. The CDR3 nucleotides are TGTGCCAGCAGCCCTAATGGCTACGAGCAGTACTTC.

This clonotype was counted many times. The chain uses TRBV7-2 and TRBJ2-5; no definite D call. In germline, CDR1 is SGHTA, CDR2 FQGNSA. The V and J ends lost 5 bases and 1 base respectively, with 8 bases between them. CDR3 length: 13 amino acids. The CDR3 DNA sequence: TGTGCCAGCAGCCCAAGGGCCCAAGAGACCCAGTACTTC. This encodes CASSPRAQETQYF.

At least ten counts were recorded for this clonotype. The chain couples TRBV7-2 to TRBJ2-7; D unresolved. The V and J ends lost 4 bases and 2 bases respectively, with 3 bases between them. Germline V gene data show CDR1 as SGHTA and CDR2 as FQGNSA. This CDR3 comprises 11 residues. As DNA, the CDR3 is TGTGCCAGCAGCTCTCCCTACGAGCAGTACTTC. Its translation: CASSSPYEQYF.

This clonotype was counted many times. V usage is TRBV12-3 or TRBV12-4 and J usage is TRBJ1-1; D remains unclear. The ends were cut back, 0 bases at V and 1 base at J, with 9 bases in the middle. The CDR3 sequence is 15 residues long. As DNA, the CDR3 is TGTGCCAGCAGTTTAGCCCTACAGCAGAACACTGAAGCTTTCTTT. Translated, it gives CASSLALQQNTEAFF.

This clonotype was found many times. V is TRBV7-8 and J is TRBJ2-3; D gene uncertain. The CDR3 totals 13 residues. V gave up 1 base and J gave up 4 bases, with 6 bases separating them. Germline V lookup: CDR1 SGHVS, CDR2 FQNEAQ. The CDR3 sequence: CASSLGQADTQYF. In DNA, the CDR3 is TGTGCCAGCAGCTTAGGGCAGGCAGATACGCAGTATTTT.

This clonotype occurred many times. The rearrangement joins TRBV6-2 or TRBV6-3 to TRBJ1-2, with TRBD1 matching over 8 bases. CDR1 is MNHEY and CDR2 is SVGEGT in the germline V gene. With 5 bases clipped from V and 9 bases from J, the junction kept 8 bases outside the gene matches. This CDR3 has 13 residues. The CDR3 is CASSHDRGWSYTF. In nucleotides, the CDR3 is TGTGCCAGCAGTCACGACAGGGGTTGGAGCTACACCTTC.

This clonotype came up many times. The rearrangement joins TRBV6-1 to TRBJ2-1; D perhaps matches TRBD1 (6 bases). Germline V CDR1 and CDR2: MNHNS, SASEGT. CDR3 length equals 13 residues. The V gene lost 2 bases and the J gene lost 5 bases, with 7 bases spanning the gap. The CDR3 protein is CASSENRDNEQFF. Written as DNA, the CDR3 is TGTGCCAGCAGTGAAAACAGGGACAATGAGCAGTTCTTC.

The sample holds many counts of this clonotype. The chain joins TRBV20-1 to TRBJ1-1, with a possible D match to TRBD1 (6 bases). Germline V gene sequence: CDR1 DFQATT, CDR2 SNEGSKA (reference sequence). V lost 0 bases to trimming and J lost 1 base, with 12 bases between them. CDR3 length: 15 residues. Here the CDR3 reads CSARDRGGGNTEAFF. CDR3 coding DNA: TGCAGTGCTAGAGATAGAGGAGGGGGGAACACTGAAGCTTTCTTT.

The sample holds many counts of this clonotype. V is TRBV18 and J is TRBJ2-5; D uncertain. V was pared by 6 bases and J by 2 bases, with 19 bases between. The CDR3 is 16 residues long. CDR1 is KGHSH and CDR2 is LQKENI in the germline V gene. DNA of the CDR3: TGTGCCAGCTCCCTCGGCCTCACCTCACCTCAAGAGACCCAGTACTTC. It is translated as CASSLGLTSPQETQYF.

This clonotype was seen many times. The chain joins TRBV18 to TRBJ2-1; TRBD1 matches at 9 bases. V shed 3 bases, J shed 2 bases, and the junction held 5 bases outside the gene matches. This CDR3 spans 16 amino acids. Germline V gene lookup returns CDR1 KGHSH and CDR2 LQKENI. CDR3 sequence reads: CASSPERTGAYNEQFF. The CDR3 region has the DNA TGTGCCAGCTCACCGGAAAGGACAGGGGCCTACAATGAGCAGTTCTTC. Combining the CDR3 with reference TRBV18 and TRBJ2-1 gives the whole variable domain NAGVMQNPRHLVRRRGQEARLRCSPMKGHSHVYWYRQLPEEGLKFMVYLQKENIIDESGMPKERFSAEFPKEGPSILRIQQVVRGDSAAYFCASSPERTGAYNEQFFGPGTRLTVL.

The rearrangement links TRBV5-1 to TRBJ1-1; D not certain. V dropped 0 bases and J dropped 4 bases, with 13 bases sitting between them. The CDR3 contains 15 residues. Germline-derived CDR1 and CDR2 are SGHRS and YFSETQ. The CDR3 DNA sequence: TGCGCCAGCAGCTTGGGGCCAGCCAGGATCACTGAAGCTTTCTTT. It yields the protein CASSLGPARITEAFF.

At least ten counts were recorded for this clonotype. The chain has TRBV20-1 and TRBJ2-1; 11 nucleotides agree with TRBD2. CDR1 DFQATT and CDR2 SNEGSKA come from the germline V gene (reference sequence). This CDR3 comprises 15 residues. V lost 0 bases to trimming and J lost 7 bases; unmatched junction nucleotides: 5. In nucleotides, the CDR3 is TGCAGTGCTAGAGAACTAGCGGGGGAAGTAAATGAGCAGTTCTTC. It translates to CSARELAGEVNEQFF.

This clonotype has ten or more counts. This chain uses TRBV7-2 with TRBJ1-5, with 7 bases fitting TRBD1. Germline-derived CDR1 and CDR2 are SGHTA and FQGNSA. CDR3 length: 14 amino acids. V trimming: 3 bases; J trimming: 3 bases; junction bases outside the gene matches: 2. CDR3 residues: CASSLDRNNQPQHF. As DNA, the CDR3 is TGTGCCAGCAGCTTGGACAGGAACAATCAGCCCCAGCATTTT.

This clonotype occurred many times. The chain links TRBV2 to TRBJ2-3; the D is unclear. Germline V gene sequence: CDR1 SNHLY, CDR2 FYNNEI. This CDR3 is built from 13 residues. V lost 6 bases and J lost 5, with 12 bases in between. The CDR3 DNA reads as TGTGCCAGCAGGTTCGAGGTGAAAGATACGCAGTATTTT. This sequence encodes CASRFEVKDTQYF.

This clonotype was seen many times. The chain carries TRBV7-2 and TRBJ1-2; D is ambiguous. The CDR3 totals 13 residues. Deletions cut 5 bases from V and 8 bases from J, with 15 bases between. Germline V gene sequence: CDR1 SGHTA, CDR2 FQGNSA. CDR3 residues: CASSPRTRGGYTF. The DNA of the CDR3 is TGTGCCAGCAGCCCAAGGACTCGAGGCGGCTACACCTTC.

This clonotype was detected ten times or more. The V call is TRBV7-8, the J call TRBJ2-1; D is perhaps TRBD2 (5 bases). Germline CDR1 SGHVS, CDR2 FQNEAQ. V was shortened by 1 base and J by 8 bases, with 21 bases between the two germline ends. The CDR3 has 17 residues. Here the CDR3 DNA reads TGTGCCAGCAGCTTAGATCGGTGGGCTAGCCGGGGTTATGAGCAGTTCTTC. It codes for CASSLDRWASRGYEQFF.

This clonotype was detected ten times or more. The rearrangement uses TRBV7-9 and TRBJ2-1; TRBD2 matches 9 bases. The CDR3 extends over 18 amino acids. V was pared by 6 bases and J by 3 bases, with 15 bases of the junction left unmatched. Per the germline V gene, CDR1 is SEHNR and CDR2 is FQNEAQ (reference sequence). CDR3 residues: CASRPRDYSGGVYNEQFF. The CDR3 DNA reads TGTGCCAGCAGGCCCCGGGATTATAGCGGGGGAGTCTACAATGAGCAGTTCTTC.

Ten or more counts support this clonotype. The junction departs from the called germline gene at one end, perhaps through a read error. V is TRBV20-1 and J is TRBJ1-2, with 11 bases matching TRBD1. This CDR3 is 12 amino acids long. CDR1 is DFQATT, CDR2 SNEGSKA, per germline (reference sequence). As DNA, the CDR3 is TGCAGTGCTAGGGACAGGGGGCTTCTAATCGCCTTC. It is translated as CSARDRGLLIAF.

The V call is TRBV2, the J call TRBJ2-1; 12 bases fit TRBD2. V shed 4 bases and J 6 bases; nucleotides not matched to a gene: 4. Per germline, CDR1 SNHLY and CDR2 FYNNEI. This CDR3 contains 15 residues. The CDR3 loop reads CASSGELAGGNEQFF. CDR3 nucleotides: TGTGCCAGCAGTGGCGAACTAGCGGGGGGCAATGAGCAGTTCTTC.

There are many counts of this clonotype. The chain employs TRBV5-1 and TRBJ1-2, with D hard to call. The CDR3 is 13 amino acids. Germline V gene sequence: CDR1 SGHRS, CDR2 YFSETQ. Trimming took off 0 bases at V and 7 bases at J, with 10 bases between the two ends. The CDR3 sequence: CASSLGPSPGYTF. The CDR3 coding sequence is TGCGCCAGCAGCTTGGGACCGTCACCTGGCTACACCTTC.

This clonotype has a count of ten or more. The gene calls are TRBV11-3 and TRBJ2-1; weak D call: TRBD2 (6 bases). Germline V CDR1 and CDR2: SGHNT, YENEEA. Trimming pared 5 bases from V and 7 bases from J, leaving 12 bases between. This CDR3 is 13 amino acids long. CDR3 region: CASSTRLGNEQFF. CDR3 coding DNA: TGTGCCAGCAGCACCAGACTAGGTAATGAGCAGTTCTTC. Filled out from reference TRBV11-3 and TRBJ2-1, the complete variable domain reads EAGVVQSPRYKIIEKKQPVAFWCNPISGHNTLYWYLQNLGQGPELLIRYENEEAVDDSQLPKDRFSAERLKGVDSTLKIQPAELGDSAVYLCASSTRLGNEQFFGPGTRLTVL.

This clonotype was detected ten times or more. V gene TRBV6-2 or TRBV6-3 combines with J gene TRBJ2-1; D is ambiguous. V lost 2 bases, J lost 4 bases, and 6 bases lay in between. The CDR3 covers 13 residues. Looked up from germline, CDR1 is MNHEY and CDR2 is SVGEGT. The DNA for the CDR3 is TGTGCCAGCAGTTACACCGGGTACAATGAGCAGTTCTTC. Translation: CASSYTGYNEQFF.

V and J are TRBV28 and TRBJ1-2; 9 bases align to TRBD1. V gave up 6 bases and J gave up 8 bases; unmatched junction bases: 4. Germline V CDR1 and CDR2: MDHEN, SYDVKM. The CDR3 is 12 residues long. DNA for the CDR3: TGTGCCAGCAGGACAGGGGGACGGGGCTACACCTTC. This encodes CASRTGGRGYTF.

This chain joins TRBV27 and TRBJ1-1; a weak D match, TRBD1 (5 bases). The V end was cut by 4 bases, the J end by 3 bases, with 15 bases between. This CDR3 region has 15 residues. CDR1 is MNHEY and CDR2 is SMNVEV in the germline V gene (reference sequence). The CDR3 DNA follows: TGTGCCAGCAGTTCATCCGGGACCCACGACACTGAAGCTTTCTTT. It yields the protein CASSSSGTHDTEAFF.

This clonotype was counted at least ten times. The rearrangement uses TRBV7-2 and TRBJ1-1; D unresolved. The germline CDR1 and CDR2 sequences are SGHTA and FQGNSA. V was clipped by 6 bases and J by 0 bases, with 14 bases between them. The CDR3 totals 15 residues. The CDR3 region has the DNA TGTGCCAGCAGTAGGGCGATAACTCTGAACACTGAAGCTTTCTTT. Protein sequence: CASSRAITLNTEAFF.

The chain has TRBV11-2 and TRBJ1-1, with a tentative D call TRBD1 (5 bases). V was pared by 6 bases and J by 1 base, with 15 bases between. Germline loops: CDR1 SGHAT, CDR2 FQNNGV. This CDR3 spans 15 amino acids. CDR3 in amino acids: CASRASGLRNTEAFF. The CDR3 DNA sequence: TGTGCCAGCAGGGCATCGGGACTCAGGAACACTGAAGCTTTCTTT.

This clonotype was recorded many times. J is TRBJ1-2 and V is TRBV7-2, with 9 bases aligning to TRBD1. Trimming at V came to 1 base and at J to 6 bases, leaving 6 bases not matched to a gene. Germline CDR1 reads SGHTA; CDR2 reads FQGNSA. The CDR3 consists of 15 residues. In DNA form, the CDR3 reads TGTGCCAGCAGCTTAGACCGGGACAGGGTGAATGGCTACACCTTC. Translated, it gives CASSLDRDRVNGYTF.